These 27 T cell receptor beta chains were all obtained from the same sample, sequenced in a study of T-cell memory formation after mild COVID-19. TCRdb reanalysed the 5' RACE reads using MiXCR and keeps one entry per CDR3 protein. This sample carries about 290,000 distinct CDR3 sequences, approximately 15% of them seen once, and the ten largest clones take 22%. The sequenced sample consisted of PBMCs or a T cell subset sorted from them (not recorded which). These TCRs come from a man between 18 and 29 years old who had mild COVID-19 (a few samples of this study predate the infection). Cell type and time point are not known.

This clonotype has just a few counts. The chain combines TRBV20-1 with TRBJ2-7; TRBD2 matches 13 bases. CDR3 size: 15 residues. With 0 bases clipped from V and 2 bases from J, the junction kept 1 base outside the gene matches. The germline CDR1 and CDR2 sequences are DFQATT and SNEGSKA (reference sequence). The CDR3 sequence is CSARETSGGTYEQYV. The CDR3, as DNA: TGCAGTGCTAGAGAGACTAGCGGGGGGACCTACGAGCAGTACGTC.

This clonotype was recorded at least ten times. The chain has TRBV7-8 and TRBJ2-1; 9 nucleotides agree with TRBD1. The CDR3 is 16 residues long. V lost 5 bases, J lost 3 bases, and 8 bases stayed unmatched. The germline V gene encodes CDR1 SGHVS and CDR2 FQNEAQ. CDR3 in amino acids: CASSQLNRGHYNEQFF. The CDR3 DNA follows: TGTGCCAGCAGCCAACTTAACAGGGGGCACTACAATGAGCAGTTCTTC. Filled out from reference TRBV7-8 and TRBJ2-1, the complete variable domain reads GAGVSQSPRYKVAKRGQDVALRCDPISGHVSLFWYQQALGQGPEFLTYFQNEAQLDKSGLPSDRFFAERPEGSVSTLKIQRTQQEDSAVYLCASSQLNRGHYNEQFFGPGTRLTVL.

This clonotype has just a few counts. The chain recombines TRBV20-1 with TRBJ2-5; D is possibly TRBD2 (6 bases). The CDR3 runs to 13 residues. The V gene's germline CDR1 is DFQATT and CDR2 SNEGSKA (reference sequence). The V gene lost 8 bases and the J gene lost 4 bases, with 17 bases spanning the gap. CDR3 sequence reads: CSHPWGVGETQYF. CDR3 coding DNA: TGCAGTCACCCGTGGGGGGTAGGAGAGACCCAGTACTTC.

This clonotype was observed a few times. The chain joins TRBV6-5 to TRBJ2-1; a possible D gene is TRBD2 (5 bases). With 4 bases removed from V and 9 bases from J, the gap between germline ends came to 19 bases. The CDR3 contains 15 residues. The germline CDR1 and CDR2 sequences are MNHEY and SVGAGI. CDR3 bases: TGTGCCAGCAGTTCCTGGGTGGTCGGGGATGGTGAGCAGTTCTTC. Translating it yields CASSSWVVGDGEQFF.

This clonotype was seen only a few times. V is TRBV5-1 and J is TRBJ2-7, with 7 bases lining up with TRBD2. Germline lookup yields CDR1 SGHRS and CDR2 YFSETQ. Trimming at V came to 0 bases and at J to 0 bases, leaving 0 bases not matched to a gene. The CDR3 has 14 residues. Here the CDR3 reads CASSLASGSYEQYF. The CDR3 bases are TGCGCCAGCAGCTTGGCTAGCGGCTCCTACGAGCAGTACTTC. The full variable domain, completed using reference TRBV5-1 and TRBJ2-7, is KAGVTQTPRYLIKTRGQQVTLSCSPISGHRSVSWYQQTPGQGLQFLFEYFSETQRNKGNFPGRFSGRQFSNSRSEMNVSTLELGDSALYLCASSLASGSYEQYFGPGTRLTVT.

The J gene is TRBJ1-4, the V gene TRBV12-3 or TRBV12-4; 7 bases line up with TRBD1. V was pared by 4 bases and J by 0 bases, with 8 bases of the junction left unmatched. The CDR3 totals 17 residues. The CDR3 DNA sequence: TGTGCCAGCAGTTCCTGGGGGAGGGGGCCAACTAATGAAAAACTGTTTTTT. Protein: CASSSWGRGPTNEKLFF.

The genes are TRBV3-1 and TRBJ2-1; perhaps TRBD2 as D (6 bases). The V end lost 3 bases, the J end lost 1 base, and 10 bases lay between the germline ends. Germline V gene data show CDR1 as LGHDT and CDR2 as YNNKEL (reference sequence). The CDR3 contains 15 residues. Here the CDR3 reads CASSQVAGSYNEQFF. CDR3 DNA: TGTGCCAGCAGCCAGGTGGCGGGGTCCTACAATGAGCAGTTCTTC.

The CDR3: CASSPGRGLETQYF. CDR3 sequence (DNA): TGTGCCAGCAGCCCGGGGCGGGGTTTGGAGACCCAGTACTTC. The chain is built from TRBV7-2 and TRBJ2-5; D is possibly TRBD2 (6 bases). Deletions cut 5 bases from V and 5 bases from J, with 15 bases between. Per the germline V gene, CDR1 is SGHTA and CDR2 is FQGNSA. The CDR3 is 14 amino acids.

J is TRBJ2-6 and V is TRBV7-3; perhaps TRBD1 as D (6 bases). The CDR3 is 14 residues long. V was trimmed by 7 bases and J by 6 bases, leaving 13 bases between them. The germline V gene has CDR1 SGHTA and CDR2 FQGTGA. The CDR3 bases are TGTGCCAGCAAACCGGCAGGGGCGGCCAACGTCCTGACTTTC. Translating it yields CASKPAGAANVLTF.

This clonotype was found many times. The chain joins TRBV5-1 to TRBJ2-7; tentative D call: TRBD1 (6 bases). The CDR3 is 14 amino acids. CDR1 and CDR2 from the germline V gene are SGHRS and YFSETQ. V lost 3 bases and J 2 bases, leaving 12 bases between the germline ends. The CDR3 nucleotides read TGCGCCAGCAGCTCCCGGACAGAGGCCTACGAGCAGTACTTC. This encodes CASSSRTEAYEQYF.

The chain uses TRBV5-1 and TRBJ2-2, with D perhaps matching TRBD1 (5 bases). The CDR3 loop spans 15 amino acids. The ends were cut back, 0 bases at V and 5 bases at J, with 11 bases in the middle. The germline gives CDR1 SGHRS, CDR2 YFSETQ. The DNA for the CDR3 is TGCGCCAGCAGCTTGGCCGACAGCCTTACCGGGGAGCTGTTTTTT. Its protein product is CASSLADSLTGELFF.

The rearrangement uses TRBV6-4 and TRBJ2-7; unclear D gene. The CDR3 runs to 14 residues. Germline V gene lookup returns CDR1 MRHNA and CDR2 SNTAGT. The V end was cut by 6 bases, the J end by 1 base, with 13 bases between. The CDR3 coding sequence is TGTGCCAGCAGGACGGTCCTAGGGTCCTACGAGCAGTACGTC. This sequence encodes CASRTVLGSYEQYV.

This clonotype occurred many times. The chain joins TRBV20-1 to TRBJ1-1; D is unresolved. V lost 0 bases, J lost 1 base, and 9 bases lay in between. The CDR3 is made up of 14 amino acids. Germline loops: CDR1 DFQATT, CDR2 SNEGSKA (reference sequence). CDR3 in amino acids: CSARDGGWNTEAFF. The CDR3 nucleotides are TGCAGTGCTAGAGATGGAGGGTGGAACACTGAAGCTTTCTTT.

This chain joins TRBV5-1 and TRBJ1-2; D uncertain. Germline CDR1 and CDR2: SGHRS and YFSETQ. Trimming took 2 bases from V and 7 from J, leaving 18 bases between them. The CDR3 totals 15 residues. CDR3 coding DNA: TGCGCCAGCAGCTTTAATTTCCCCGTCCGTCGTGGCTACACCTTC. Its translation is CASSFNFPVRRGYTF.

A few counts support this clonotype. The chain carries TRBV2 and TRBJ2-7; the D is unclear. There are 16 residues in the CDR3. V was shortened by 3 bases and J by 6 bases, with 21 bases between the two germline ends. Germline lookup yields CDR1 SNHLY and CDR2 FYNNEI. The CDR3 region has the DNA TGTGCCAGCAGTGAGTTCGTGGAGCTCAGGCTCGGCGAGCAGTACTTC. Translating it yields CASSEFVELRLGEQYF.

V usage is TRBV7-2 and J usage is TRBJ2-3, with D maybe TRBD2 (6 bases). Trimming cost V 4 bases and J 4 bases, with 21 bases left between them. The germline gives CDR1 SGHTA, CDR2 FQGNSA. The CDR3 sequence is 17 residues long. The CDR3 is CASSSTGRGPGADTQYF. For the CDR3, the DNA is TGTGCCAGCAGCTCTACGGGTCGGGGACCGGGGGCAGATACGCAGTATTTT. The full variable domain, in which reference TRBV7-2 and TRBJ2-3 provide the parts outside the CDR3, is GAGVSQSPSNKVTEKGKDVELRCDPISGHTALYWYRQSLGQGLEFLIYFQGNSAPDKSGLPSDRFSAERTGGSVSTLTIQRTQQEDSAVYLCASSSTGRGPGADTQYFGPGTRLTVL.

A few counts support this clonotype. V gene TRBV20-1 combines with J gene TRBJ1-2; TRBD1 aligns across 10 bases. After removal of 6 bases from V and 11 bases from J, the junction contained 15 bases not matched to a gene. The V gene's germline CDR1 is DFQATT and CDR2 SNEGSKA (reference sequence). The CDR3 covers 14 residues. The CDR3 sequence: CSAATIGQGEFYTF. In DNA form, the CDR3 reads TGCAGTGCCGCAACCATCGGACAGGGGGAGTTTTACACCTTC.

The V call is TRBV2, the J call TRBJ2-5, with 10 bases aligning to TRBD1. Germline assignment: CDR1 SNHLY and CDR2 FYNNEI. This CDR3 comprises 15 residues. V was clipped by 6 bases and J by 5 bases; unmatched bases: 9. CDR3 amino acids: CASREDRGSWETQYF. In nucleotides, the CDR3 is TGTGCCAGCAGAGAGGACAGGGGGTCATGGGAGACCCAGTACTTC.

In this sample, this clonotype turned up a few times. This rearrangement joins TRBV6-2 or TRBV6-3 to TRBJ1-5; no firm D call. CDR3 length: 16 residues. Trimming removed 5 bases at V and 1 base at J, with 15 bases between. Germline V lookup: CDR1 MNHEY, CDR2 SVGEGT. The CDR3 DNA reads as TGTGCCAGCAGTCCACCCGGCGGCAGGAGCAATCAGCCCCAGCATTTT. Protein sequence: CASSPPGGRSNQPQHF.

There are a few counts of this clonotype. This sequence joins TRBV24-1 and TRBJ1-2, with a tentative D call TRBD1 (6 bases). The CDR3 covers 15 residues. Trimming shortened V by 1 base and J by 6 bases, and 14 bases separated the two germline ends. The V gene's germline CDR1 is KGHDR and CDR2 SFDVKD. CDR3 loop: CATSDFGGDKHGYTF. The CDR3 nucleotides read TGTGCCACCAGTGATTTCGGGGGGGACAAGCATGGCTACACCTTC.

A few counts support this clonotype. CDR3 amino acids: CASSLSRNMNTEAFF. The CDR3 region has the DNA TGTGCCAGCAGTTTATCGCGCAATATGAACACTGAAGCTTTCTTT. This chain connects TRBV12-3 or TRBV12-4 to TRBJ1-1; the D is unclear. Between the trimmed V and J ends, which lost 2 bases and 0 bases, there was a span of 10 bases. The CDR3 totals 15 residues.

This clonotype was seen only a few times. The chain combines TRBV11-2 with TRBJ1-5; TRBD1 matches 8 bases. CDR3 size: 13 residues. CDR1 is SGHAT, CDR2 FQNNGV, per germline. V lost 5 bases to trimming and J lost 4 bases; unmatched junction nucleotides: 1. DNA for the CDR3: TGTGCCAGCAGCAGGACAGGGAATCAGCCCCAGCATTTT. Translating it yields CASSRTGNQPQHF.

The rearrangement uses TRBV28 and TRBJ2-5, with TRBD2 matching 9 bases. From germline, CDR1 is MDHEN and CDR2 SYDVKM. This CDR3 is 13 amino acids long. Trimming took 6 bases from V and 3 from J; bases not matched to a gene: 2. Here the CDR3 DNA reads TGTGCCAGCAGACTAGCGGGTAAAGAGACCCAGTACTTC. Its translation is CASRLAGKETQYF.

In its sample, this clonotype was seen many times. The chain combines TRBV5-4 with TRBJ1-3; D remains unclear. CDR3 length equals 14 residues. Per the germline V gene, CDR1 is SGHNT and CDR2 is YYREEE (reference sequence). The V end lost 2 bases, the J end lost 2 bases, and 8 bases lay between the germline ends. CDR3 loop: CASSFGGPGNTIYF. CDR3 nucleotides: TGTGCCAGCAGCTTTGGTGGGCCTGGAAACACCATATATTTT.

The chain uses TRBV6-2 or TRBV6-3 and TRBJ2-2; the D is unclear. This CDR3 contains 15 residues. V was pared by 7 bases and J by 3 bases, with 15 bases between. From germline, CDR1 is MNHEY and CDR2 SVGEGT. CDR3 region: CASNHPADDTGELFF. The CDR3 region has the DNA TGTGCCAGCAACCACCCTGCAGATGACACCGGGGAGCTGTTTTTT.

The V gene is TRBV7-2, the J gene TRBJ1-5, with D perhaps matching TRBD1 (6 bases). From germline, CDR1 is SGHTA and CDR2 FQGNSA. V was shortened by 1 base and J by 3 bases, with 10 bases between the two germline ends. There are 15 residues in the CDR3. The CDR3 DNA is TGTGCCAGCAGCTTAGACAGGGCTTACAATCAGCCCCAGCATTTT. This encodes CASSLDRAYNQPQHF.

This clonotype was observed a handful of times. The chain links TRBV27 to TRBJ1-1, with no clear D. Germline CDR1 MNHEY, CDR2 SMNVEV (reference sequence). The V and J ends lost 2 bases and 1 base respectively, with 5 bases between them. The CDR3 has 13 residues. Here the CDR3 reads CASSLRTNTEAFF. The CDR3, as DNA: TGTGCCAGCAGTTTACGGACGAACACTGAAGCTTTCTTT.